The 25 T cell receptor beta chains listed next were all sequenced from one sample in a study of blood T cells in healthy people across ages. Primers used in a second PCR of about 6 to 12 cycles were a sample-barcoded 5' primer and a J-beta primer mix. One entry per CDR3 protein, called by TCRdb with MiXCR from the 5' RACE reads. The table shows 650,000 to 700,000 distinct CDR3 sequences, with approximately 52% occurring only once. The sequenced sample was blood. The source of these receptors is a woman older than 75 in good health.

The chain couples TRBV29-1 to TRBJ2-5, with D possibly matching TRBD2 (5 bases). Germline-derived CDR1 and CDR2 are SQVTM and ANQGSEA. V gave up 6 bases and J gave up 1 base, with 18 bases separating them. The CDR3 is 15 residues long. In DNA, the CDR3 is TGCAGCGTCGGACTGCCAGGAAGACCCCAAGAGACCCAGTACTTC. Its translation: CSVGLPGRPQETQYF.

The V call is TRBV20-1, the J call TRBJ2-4; TRBD2 matches 11 bases. The J call may be mistaken, given a closer DNA end match to TRBJ2-7. In germline, CDR1 is DFQATT, CDR2 SNEGSKA (reference sequence). The CDR3 spans 15 residues. CDR3 bases: TGCAGTGCTAGACCTCCGACTAGCGGGACCTACGAGCAGTACTTC. Translation gives CSARPPTSGTYEQYF.

Written as DNA, the CDR3 is TGTGCCAGCAGTTTTGGGGGGACTTATGGCTACACCTTC. Protein: CASSFGGTYGYTF. V and J are TRBV28 and TRBJ1-2; possibly TRBD1 for D (5 bases). The CDR3 consists of 13 residues. V lost 3 bases and J lost 5, with 10 bases in between. CDR1 and CDR2 from the germline V gene are MDHEN and SYDVKM.

Comments on this clonotype: A much larger clonotype is one base distant, so this may be a read error. V and J are TRBV28 and TRBJ2-5; tentatively, D is TRBD1 (5 bases). Trimming pared 6 bases from V and 0 bases from J, leaving 11 bases between. Germline assignment: CDR1 MDHEN and CDR2 SYDVKM. The CDR3 has 14 amino acids. Written as DNA, the CDR3 is TGTGCCAGCAGGGGCAGGGCTAACCAAGAGACCCAGTACTTC. Translated: CASRGRANQETQYF.

The chain couples TRBV20-1 to TRBJ2-1, with D possibly matching TRBD2 (6 bases). Trimming removed 2 bases at V and 1 base at J, with 9 bases between. The CDR3 has 14 residues. The germline CDR1 and CDR2 sequences are DFQATT and SNEGSKA (reference sequence). DNA for the CDR3: TGCAGTGCTAGACTCGGGACTTCCTACAATGAGCAGTTCTTC. This codes for CSARLGTSYNEQFF.

This clonotype was seen ten or more times. This chain uses TRBV11-2 with TRBJ2-1; D gene unclear. The CDR3 totals 14 residues. Trimming pared 1 base from V and 4 bases from J, leaving 8 bases between. Germline CDR1 and CDR2: SGHAT and FQNNGV. CDR3 in DNA: TGTGCCAGCAGCTTAGTAATGCAGTACAATGAGCAGTTCTTC. It translates to CASSLVMQYNEQFF.

The chain joins TRBV29-1 to TRBJ2-2; D is possibly TRBD2 (5 bases). The CDR3 sequence is 11 residues long. CDR1 is SQVTM and CDR2 is ANQGSEA in the germline V gene. Trimming took 3 bases from V and 7 from J, leaving 6 bases between them. CDR3 loop: CSVDRGGELFF. CDR3 DNA sequence: TGCAGCGTTGACCGGGGCGGGGAGCTGTTTTTT.

This clonotype was detected many times. The rearrangement links TRBV5-1 to TRBJ2-3; tentatively, D is TRBD1 (5 bases). Germline V CDR1 and CDR2: SGHRS, YFSETQ. The ends were cut back, 0 bases at V and 0 bases at J, with 11 bases in the middle. The CDR3 length is 16 residues. The CDR3 coding sequence is TGCGCCAGCAGCTTGGGACAGAGATCTAGCACAGATACGCAGTATTTT. Its protein product is CASSLGQRSSTDTQYF.

This clonotype was recorded many times. The J gene is TRBJ2-1, the V gene TRBV29-1, with 7 bases identical to TRBD2. CDR1 and CDR2 from the germline V gene are SQVTM and ANQGSEA. The CDR3 spans 15 residues. The J segment lost 0 bases and the V segment lost 6 bases, leaving 8 bases of the junction unmatched. CDR3 in DNA: TGCAGCGTCAGCCTAGCGGCGTACTCCTACAATGAGCAGTTCTTC. Amino acid sequence: CSVSLAAYSYNEQFF.

The chain recombines TRBV29-1 with TRBJ2-7, with D perhaps matching TRBD2 (6 bases). Matching the DNA end better, TRBJ2-5 makes the J call doubtful. Germline values: CDR1 SQVTM, CDR2 ANQGSEA. The CDR3 runs 13 residues. CDR3 sequence reads: CSVVGGWEETQYF. CDR3 coding DNA: TGCAGCGTTGTTGGGGGGTGGGAAGAGACCCAGTACTTC.

In this sample, this clonotype turned up once. V gene TRBV5-5 combines with J gene TRBJ1-2; the D gene is possibly TRBD1 (6 bases). This CDR3 spans 13 amino acids. Germline CDR1 and CDR2: SGHKS and YYEKEE (reference sequence). V lost 4 bases, J lost 0 bases, and 7 bases lay in between. CDR3: CASSGTSNYGYTF. The CDR3 nucleotides are TGTGCCAGCAGCGGGACATCTAACTATGGCTACACCTTC.

The chain's CDR3 is CAISESTTNNEQFF. In DNA form, the CDR3 reads TGTGCCATCAGTGAGTCGACTACCAACAATGAGCAGTTCTTC. V and J are TRBV10-3 and TRBJ2-1, with D tentatively TRBD2 (5 bases). The CDR3 is 14 amino acids. Trimming took 0 bases from V and 5 from J, leaving 8 bases between them. The germline V gene has CDR1 ENHRY and CDR2 SYGVKD.

The gene calls are TRBV27 and TRBJ2-6; 9 bases line up with TRBD1. CDR1 and CDR2 (germline): MNHEY, SMNVEV (reference sequence). The junction had 18 bases not matched to a gene; V was cut back by 0 bases and J by 0 bases. CDR3 length: 23 residues. The CDR3 region has the DNA TGTGCCAGCAGTTTATCCCCGAGTGAGACCGGGACAGGGCTTTCCTCTGGGGCCAACGTCCTGACTTTC. Its protein is CASSLSPSETGTGLSSGANVLTF. Full variable domain (missing parts from reference TRBV27 and TRBJ2-6): EAQVTQNPRYLITVTGKKLTVTCSQNMNHEYMSWYRQDPGLGLRQIYYSMNVEVTDKGDVPEGYKVSRKEKRNFPLILESPSPNQTSLYFCASSLSPSETGTGLSSGANVLTFGAGSRLTVL.

The V call is TRBV5-5, the J call TRBJ2-1, with TRBD2 identical over 7 bases. Germline assignment: CDR1 SGHKS and CDR2 YYEKEE (reference sequence). Losses at the gene ends were 3 bases for V and 13 bases for J; bases not matched to a gene: 19. The CDR3 totals 16 residues. This chain's CDR3 is CASSSRRVVSGETQFF. For the CDR3, the DNA is TGTGCCAGCAGCTCCCGGAGGGTCGTGAGCGGGGAGACCCAGTTCTTC. Using reference TRBV5-5 and TRBJ2-1 for the parts outside the CDR3, the full variable domain is DAGVTQSPTHLIKTRGQQVTLRCSPISGHKSVSWYQQVLGQGPQFIFQYYEKEERGRGNFPDRFSARQFPNYSSELNVNALLLGDSALYLCASSSRRVVSGETQFFGPGTRLTVL.

The chain recombines TRBV6-2 or TRBV6-3 with TRBJ2-1; 7 bases are shared with TRBD2. CDR3 length: 14 amino acids. The germline V gene has CDR1 MNHEY and CDR2 SVGEGT. V trimming: 4 bases; J trimming: 7 bases; junction bases outside the gene matches: 7. This CDR3 reads CASSLSGARNEQFF. CDR3 bases: TGTGCCAGCAGTTTAAGCGGGGCCAGAAATGAGCAGTTCTTC.

This clonotype has ten or more counts. V gene TRBV10-3 combines with J gene TRBJ2-1, with a weak D call TRBD1 (6 bases). The germline V gene encodes CDR1 ENHRY and CDR2 SYGVKD. The CDR3 is made up of 13 amino acids. Trimming removed 6 bases at V and 8 bases at J, with 14 bases between. CDR3 residues: CAIRQGSGHEQFF. The CDR3 coding sequence is TGTGCCATCAGACAGGGTTCTGGGCATGAGCAGTTCTTC.

This clonotype was detected only a few times. This chain connects TRBV3-1 to TRBJ2-2; D unclear. Deletions cut 6 bases from V and 6 bases from J, with 11 bases between. The CDR3 totals 13 residues. CDR1 is LGHDT and CDR2 is YNNKEL in the germline V gene (reference sequence). CDR3 region: CASSLLSAGELFF. The CDR3 DNA is TGTGCCAGCAGTCTCTTGTCGGCCGGGGAGCTGTTTTTT.

J is TRBJ2-7 and V is TRBV25-1, with TRBD1 identical over 8 bases. V gave up 8 bases and J gave up 4 bases; unmatched junction bases: 7. Germline assignment: CDR1 MGHDK and CDR2 SYGVNS. The CDR3 extends over 13 amino acids. CDR3 sequence: CASRQGTRYEQYF. CDR3 DNA sequence: TGTGCCAGCCGACAGGGGACCAGGTACGAGCAGTACTTC.

A note on this clonotype: A much larger clone differs from this one at a single base, so this may be a read error. The J gene is TRBJ2-1, the V gene TRBV27, with D perhaps TRBD1 (6 bases). Germline-derived CDR1 and CDR2 are MNHEY and SMNVEV (reference sequence). The V gene lost 5 bases and the J gene lost 0 bases, with 11 bases spanning the gap. There are 15 residues in the CDR3. CDR3 amino acids: CASSEQGFSYNEQFF. CDR3 nucleotides: TGTGCCAGCAGTGAACAGGGTTTCTCCTACAATGAGCAGTTCTTC.

The chain employs TRBV2 and TRBJ2-1; the match to TRBD1 covers 10 bases. Germline V gives CDR1 SNHLY, CDR2 FYNNEI. This CDR3 has 15 residues. Germline trimming cut 7 bases from V and 2 bases from J; bases unmatched to any gene: 5. Here the CDR3 DNA reads TGTGCCAGCAATCGTGGACAGGGGGCCTACAATGAGCAGTTCTTC. It is translated as CASNRGQGAYNEQFF.

As regards this clonotype: Given a much more abundant clone one base away, this may be a read error. The chain joins TRBV2 to TRBJ1-1; 9 bases are a match to TRBD1. This CDR3 is 15 amino acids long. Germline V CDR1 and CDR2: SNHLY, FYNNEI. J was trimmed by 5 bases and V by 6 bases; bases with no gene match: 10. The CDR3 spells CASRGLGQGGTEAFF. Here the CDR3 DNA reads TGTGCCAGCAGAGGCCTGGGACAGGGAGGAACTGAAGCTTTCTTT.

The rearrangement joins TRBV6-6 to TRBJ2-5; D unresolved. The DNA end lines up better with TRBJ2-7; the J call may be wrong. CDR3 size: 12 residues. Germline-derived CDR1 and CDR2 are MNHNY and SVGAGI (reference sequence). The CDR3 is CASNRENYEQYF. The DNA for the CDR3 is TGTGCCAGCAACAGAGAAAACTACGAGCAGTACTTC.

The chain recombines TRBV20-1 with TRBJ2-7, with a possible D match to TRBD1 (5 bases). The CDR3 runs to 14 residues. From germline, CDR1 is DFQATT and CDR2 SNEGSKA (reference sequence). V lost 2 bases and J 2 bases, leaving 13 bases between the germline ends. CDR3 bases: TGCAGTGCTAGAACAAGACAGTTCCCCTACGAGCAGTACTTC. Residues: CSARTRQFPYEQYF.

This sequence joins TRBV12-3 or TRBV12-4 and TRBJ2-1; 7 bases map to TRBD1. There are 14 residues in the CDR3. V shed 5 bases, J shed 5 bases, and the junction held 6 bases outside the gene matches. The DNA of the CDR3 is TGTGCCAGCAGTAGGGACAGCCCCGACAATGAGCAGTTCTTC. This gives the protein CASSRDSPDNEQFF.

On this clonotype: A read error may be the cause here, since a much bigger clone is one base away. This chain joins TRBV20-1 and TRBJ2-7; 7 nucleotides agree with TRBD2. CDR1 and CDR2 from the germline V gene are DFQATT and SNEGSKA (reference sequence). The CDR3 loop spans 13 amino acids. V was pared by 3 bases and J by 5 bases, with 7 bases of the junction left unmatched. The CDR3 spells CSASRIAGDEQYF. CDR3 DNA sequence: TGCAGTGCTAGTCGGATAGCGGGCGACGAGCAGTACTTC.